A single sample is the source of the 18 T cell receptor beta chains below, sequenced in a study of spatial heterogeneity in lung cancer. Described time point: sample taken at primary tumor resection. TCRdb processed the 5' RACE reads anew with MiXCR; each CDR3 protein has one entry. The profile shows 39,000 or so distinct CDR3 sequences, 6.5% to 9% of them singletons. This specimen was PBMCs, taken at surgery. These TCRs come from a male donor with early-stage non-small cell lung cancer.

This clonotype was seen ten or more times. V is TRBV28 and J is TRBJ2-7, with D possibly being TRBD1 (5 bases). V dropped 4 bases and J dropped 2 bases, with 12 bases sitting between them. Looked up from germline, CDR1 is MDHEN and CDR2 is SYDVKM. The CDR3 consists of 14 residues. This chain's CDR3 is CASSSRGLPYEQYV. In DNA form, the CDR3 reads TGTGCCAGCAGTTCTAGGGGCTTACCCTACGAGCAGTACGTC.

The V call is TRBV2, the J call TRBJ2-5, with 8 nucleotides matching TRBD2. Germline assignment: CDR1 SNHLY and CDR2 FYNNEI. Trimming at V came to 2 bases and at J to 3 bases, leaving 8 bases not matched to a gene. The CDR3 has 16 residues. CDR3 in amino acids: CASSERTSFVKETQYF. DNA of the CDR3: TGTGCCAGCAGTGAAAGGACTAGCTTTGTAAAAGAGACCCAGTACTTC.

Ten or more counts support this clonotype. V usage is TRBV2 and J usage is TRBJ1-1; no definite D call. The CDR3 is 13 amino acids. The V and J ends lost 6 bases and 0 bases respectively, with 8 bases between them. Germline CDR1 SNHLY, CDR2 FYNNEI. CDR3 DNA sequence: TGTGCCAGCAGGGAGGGCCTGAACACTGAAGCTTTCTTT. Translation gives CASREGLNTEAFF.

This clonotype was observed many times. The chain joins TRBV5-5 to TRBJ1-6; D may be TRBD1 (6 bases). CDR1 SGHKS and CDR2 YYEKEE come from the germline V gene (reference sequence). Trimming stripped 3 bases from V and 5 bases from J, with 12 bases between. The CDR3 has 15 amino acids. CDR3 bases: TGTGCCAGCAGCTCATCGGGGGCTGATAATTCACCCCTCCACTTT. Amino acid sequence: CASSSSGADNSPLHF.

There are a few counts of this clonotype. The gene calls are TRBV12-2 and TRBJ2-7; the D segment call TRBD2 is taken from the table without a DNA check. TRBV12-2 is flagged as a pseudogene. This CDR3 region has 16 residues. CDR3 region: CASRTGLGRSGYEQYV. The CDR3 bases are TGTGCAAGTCGCACAGGACTGGGGAGGAGTGGATACGAGCAGTACGTC.

This clonotype occurred many times. The chain carries TRBV20-1 and TRBJ2-3; tentative D call: TRBD1 (6 bases). The CDR3 is 14 residues long. The V end was cut by 0 bases, the J end by 1 base, with 8 bases between. Germline loops: CDR1 DFQATT, CDR2 SNEGSKA (reference sequence). CDR3 sequence reads: CSARDNRGTDTQYF. CDR3 DNA sequence: TGCAGTGCTAGAGATAACAGGGGCACAGATACGCAGTATTTT.

This clonotype has a count of ten or more. This chain uses TRBV4-3 with TRBJ1-1; D is uncertain. V lost 0 bases and J 9 bases, leaving 8 bases between the germline ends. The CDR3 consists of 12 residues. Germline lookup yields CDR1 LGHNA and CDR2 YSLEER. CDR3 protein: CASSQDRGKAFF. The CDR3 nucleotides read TGCGCCAGCAGCCAAGATCGTGGGAAAGCTTTCTTT.

This clonotype occurred a few times. The chain links TRBV4-1 to TRBJ1-5; the D is unclear. The CDR3 is made up of 14 amino acids. The V end was cut by 3 bases, the J end by 2 bases, with 8 bases between. The V gene's germline CDR1 is MGHRA and CDR2 YSYEKL. The CDR3 sequence is CASSHGPRNQPQHF. The CDR3 DNA reads TGCGCCAGCAGCCACGGGCCCCGCAATCAGCCCCAGCATTTT.

This clonotype was seen ten or more times. V gene TRBV12-3 or TRBV12-4 combines with J gene TRBJ2-2; the D gene is possibly TRBD2 (6 bases). Trimming left V 3 bases short and J 6 bases short, with 11 bases between. The CDR3 runs to 14 residues. This chain's CDR3 is CASSFGGRAGELFF. The CDR3 DNA follows: TGTGCCAGCAGTTTCGGGGGTAGAGCCGGGGAGCTGTTTTTT.

The rearrangement links TRBV12-3 or TRBV12-4 to TRBJ1-6, with TRBD1 identical over 11 bases. The V and J ends lost 2 bases and 9 bases, in that order; junction bases with no gene match: 12. This CDR3 has 18 amino acids. The CDR3 sequence: CASSLMHVGQGARSPLHF. The DNA of the CDR3 is TGTGCCAGCAGTTTAATGCATGTAGGACAGGGGGCGCGTTCACCCCTCCACTTT.

Regarding this clonotype: Just one base apart from a much larger clone, this may be a read error. This rearrangement joins TRBV24-1 to TRBJ2-3, with D maybe TRBD2 (6 bases). Germline V gene data show CDR1 as KGHDR and CDR2 as SFDVKD. The CDR3 loop spans 15 amino acids. V gave up 8 bases and J gave up 4 bases, with 18 bases separating them. CDR3 in DNA: TGTGCCACCACTCCAGTGGGAGGAGGGCCAGATACGCAGTATTTT. Translating gives CATTPVGGGPDTQYF.

This clonotype was counted ten times or more. The genes are TRBV6-2 or TRBV6-3 and TRBJ2-7; D remains unclear. Trimming pared 0 bases from V and 7 bases from J, leaving 16 bases between. This CDR3 has 15 residues. Germline V CDR1 and CDR2: MNHEY, SVGEGT. The CDR3 is CASSYSRLTSEEQYF. The CDR3 DNA reads as TGTGCCAGCAGTTACTCGAGGCTGACCTCCGAAGAGCAGTACTTC.

The chain has TRBV5-6 and TRBJ1-2; 8 positions match TRBD1. J lost 4 bases, V lost 3 bases, and 8 bases had no gene match. From germline, CDR1 is SGHDT and CDR2 YYEEEE. This CDR3 comprises 15 residues. This CDR3 is CASSYRDRKSYGYTF. CDR3 coding DNA: TGTGCCAGCAGCTACCGGGACAGGAAATCCTATGGCTACACCTTC.

The V call is TRBV5-5, the J call TRBJ2-1, with 14 nucleotides matching TRBD2. CDR3 size: 15 residues. V was clipped by 4 bases and J by 8 bases; unmatched bases: 5. CDR1 and CDR2 (germline): SGHKS, YYEKEE (reference sequence). In DNA, the CDR3 is TGTGCCAGCAGCGTGGGACTAGCGGGGGTCTATGAGCAGTTCTTC. It yields the protein CASSVGLAGVYEQFF. Filled out from reference TRBV5-5 and TRBJ2-1, the complete variable domain reads DAGVTQSPTHLIKTRGQQVTLRCSPISGHKSVSWYQQVLGQGPQFIFQYYEKEERGRGNFPDRFSARQFPNYSSELNVNALLLGDSALYLCASSVGLAGVYEQFFGPGTRLTVL.

The V and J genes are TRBV30 and TRBJ2-3; TRBD2 is a possible D gene (5 bases). Germline V gene data show CDR1 as GTSNPN and CDR2 as SVGIG (reference sequence). V was trimmed by 7 bases and J by 0 bases, leaving 11 bases between them. This CDR3 spans 13 amino acids. In DNA form, the CDR3 reads TGTGCCTCAGGACGGGATAGCACAGATACGCAGTATTTT. The encoded protein is CASGRDSTDTQYF.

The chain joins TRBV29-1 to TRBJ1-1; TRBD1 matches at 7 bases. The ends lost 3 bases at V and 2 bases at J; junction bases unmatched: 6. CDR1 SQVTM and CDR2 ANQGSEA come from the germline V gene. The CDR3 spans 14 residues. CDR3 in DNA: TGCAGCGTTGAGGAAGACAGGGCAAACACTGAAGCTTTCTTT. Translated, it gives CSVEEDRANTEAFF.

This chain joins TRBV6-5 and TRBJ2-5, with 7 bases aligning to TRBD2. This CDR3 is built from 15 residues. V gave up 5 bases and J gave up 5 bases; unmatched junction bases: 11. Germline values: CDR1 MNHEY, CDR2 SVGAGI. The CDR3 region has the DNA TGTGCCAGCAGTCCCTCCCGGGGGGTTGTCGAGACCCAGTACTTC. This sequence encodes CASSPSRGVVETQYF.

V gene TRBV5-7 combines with J gene TRBJ2-7; D gene ambiguous. TRBV5-7 is assigned to the ORF class and has an uncertain function. The CDR3 consists of 15 residues. V was shortened by 5 bases and J by 1 base, with 16 bases between the two germline ends. DNA for the CDR3: TGTGCCAGCAGAAGATCATCAGACGGTTCCTACGAGCAGTACGTC. Protein: CASRRSSDGSYEQYV.